This T cell receptor beta chain was identified in a study of CD8 T cells in Susac syndrome (dated by TCRdb to about 2019). About the full investigation: Repertoire sequencing was used to test whether CD8+ T cell activation and differentiation in Susac syndrome was antigen driven.

The germline V gene (reference sequence) provides CDR1 SEHNR and CDR2 FQNEAQ. Its CDR3 holds 14 amino acids, cysteine through phenylalanine. The DNA shown is the 42-base CDR3, in frame from base 1. Trimming at the junction amounts to 7 bases on V and 3 bases on J, and the germline ends lie 15 bases apart. Remarks on this clonotype: Its antigen remains unidentified. Base qualities are missing; no much larger clone stands one base away.

General conclusions and limits of the study: The number of individuals in the TCR sequencing and HLA analysis was recognized as being relatively small.

RNA was extracted using the RNeasy kit, and about 0.45 to 1 ug of the RNA was reverse transcribed with random hexamers. TCR beta CDR3 regions were amplified with the immunoSEQ multiplex PCR assay covering 54 Vbeta and 13 Jbeta segments. Bias from PCR amplification was corrected by using a synthetic template baseline for primer optimization and for computational correction. Processing in the source paper ran as follows. Reads were annotated to V, D and J genes per IMGT and analyzed with immunoSEQ Analyzer, keeping only productive sequences. Clonality was computed as one minus Shannon entropy normalized by log2 of the number of productive unique sequences. Public and private clones were assessed among the 100 most prevalent clones of each patient and control. Susac-specific clones were defined as absent from healthy and MS cohorts, about 1,000 published viral clones and other ImmuneACCESS disease sequences. The raw public reads went through TCRdb reprocessing: fastp at Q25, MiXCR clone calling, in-frame beta chains kept. One record per CDR3 amino acid sequence lists the most common genes and DNA. V and J calls and clone size were set by TCRdb, not the authors. Across this sample there are hundreds of thousands of distinct CDR3 sequences, with approximately 92% seen only once. 0.065% to 0.08% of the sample is held by the ten biggest clonotypes.

Peripheral blood CD8+ and CD4+ T cells from healthy donors, Susac syndrome patients and multiple sclerosis patients were profiled using high-throughput TCR beta sequencing. Multiple sclerosis controls were treatment-naive patients with stable or active relapsing-remitting disease fulfilling revised McDonald criteria. Bulk CD8+ and CD4+ T cells were purified magnetically by negative isolation, whereas CD8+ TEMRA cells were enriched by FACS. Blood was collected in EDTA tubes and processed within 24 hours, with PBMCs isolated through density gradient centrifugation. PBMCs destined for TCR sequencing were cryopreserved in liquid nitrogen and later thawed in a 37 °C water bath. Purity of sorted or isolated CD4+, CD8+ and CD8+ TEMRA cells was at least 90%.

The chain joins TRBV7-9 to TRBJ1-1, with no confidently assigned D gene. This clonotype originated in a human donor with multiple sclerosis. The sample consisted of CD4+ T cells from PBMCs. The CDR3 loop reads CASTPPTGDTEAFF. The nucleotides are TGTGCCAGCACCCCCCCCACCGGGGACACTGAAGCTTTCTTT.